The present TCR beta chain was sequenced within a study of blood T cells in healthy people across ages. The use of a sample-barcoded 5' primer and a J-beta primer mix characterized a second PCR of about 7 to 12 cycles. Using its own MiXCR run on the 5' RACE reads, TCRdb lists one record per CDR3 protein. The table lists fewer than 800,000 distinct CDR3 sequences, under 25% of them singletons. Study-level findings and limits: It was the long-lived donors that had more naive CD4+ cells and higher diversity than aged donors. As age increased, TCR beta diversity per million T cells fell in a roughly linear fashion.

The people who gave samples were healthy Caucasians from Russia, aged roughly 6 to 90. Turning to this clonotype: The antigen is unknown.

This CDR3 has 14 amino acids. Looked up from germline, CDR1 is MDHEN and CDR2 is SYDVKM. V lost 6 bases, J lost 9 bases, and 18 bases lay in between. The origin of this receptor is a man between 70 and 80 years old in good health. The sample consisted of blood. J is TRBJ2-1 and V is TRBV28; D not certain. In DNA form, the CDR3 reads TGTGCCAGCAGGGAAGACCTAGATCCCCCTGAGCAGTTCTTC. Translating gives CASREDLDPPEQFF.